Listed here are 20 T cell receptor beta chains from one sample, sequenced in a study of blood T cell repertoires in COVID-19. Sequencing was performed with immunoSEQ multiplex PCR; in TCRdb, only in-frame clones are kept and a portion is missing. The repertoire holds about 150,000 clones, with over 80% as singletons. Material: peripheral blood. All receptors come from an elderly woman with COVID-19, enrolled during active disease.

This sequence joins TRBV19 and TRBJ2-1, with TRBD1 matching over 9 bases. The CDR3 has 16 amino acids. Unmatched junction bases numbered 7, after V lost 6 bases and J lost 1 base. In germline, CDR1 is LNHDA, CDR2 SQIVND (reference sequence). The CDR3 spells CASRLRDRASYNEQFF. The DNA of the CDR3 is TGTGCCAGTAGGCTCCGGGACAGGGCATCCTACAATGAGCAGTTCTTC.

The V and J genes are TRBV19 and TRBJ1-5; D remains unclear. The CDR3 is made up of 13 amino acids. V lost 7 bases to trimming and J lost 2 bases, with 9 bases between them. Germline V gene sequence: CDR1 LNHDA, CDR2 SQIVND (reference sequence). The CDR3 is CASKPLGNQPQHF. The CDR3, as DNA: TGTGCCAGTAAGCCTCTGGGCAATCAGCCCCAGCATTTT. The whole variable domain, remainder taken from reference TRBV19 and TRBJ1-5, is DGGITQSPKYLFRKEGQNVTLSCEQNLNHDAMYWYRQDPGQGLRLIYYSQIVNDFQKGDIAEGYSVSREKKESFPLTVTSAQKNPTAFYLCASKPLGNQPQHFGDGTRLSIL.

The chain links TRBV29-1 to TRBJ1-1; 8 nucleotides align to TRBD1. CDR1 and CDR2 (germline): SQVTM, ANQGSEA. The CDR3 runs to 17 residues. V was pared by 1 base and J by 4 bases, with 14 bases of the junction left unmatched. The CDR3 region has the DNA TGCAGCGTTGAAGGGCGCAGGACAGGGTATAGTGGCACTGAAGCTTTCTTT. Translating it yields CSVEGRRTGYSGTEAFF.

This sequence joins TRBV11-2 and TRBJ2-1, with TRBD1 matching 9 bases. The CDR3 covers 16 residues. With V trimmed by 1 base and J by 7 bases, 8 bases remained unmatched. Germline V gene data show CDR1 as SGHAT and CDR2 as FQNNGV. CDR3 sequence (DNA): TGTGCCAGCAGCTTAGCCGGGACAGGGAGGTTTAATGAGCAGTTCTTC. Amino acids: CASSLAGTGRFNEQFF.

CDR3 nucleotides: TGTGCCAGCAGCGACTGGGACAGTGAAAAACTGTTTTTT. Amino acids: CASSDWDSEKLFF. The J gene is TRBJ1-4, the V gene TRBV3-1 (or the pseudogene TRBV3-2); 7 nucleotides match TRBD1. Trimming at V came to 5 bases and at J to 7 bases, leaving 4 bases not matched to a gene. CDR1 LGHDT and CDR2 YNNKEL come from the germline V gene (reference sequence). This CDR3 is 13 amino acids long.

The rearrangement uses TRBV5-1 and TRBJ2-3; D ambiguous. Germline V gene sequence: CDR1 SGHRS, CDR2 YFSETQ. The CDR3 has 13 residues. Trimming cost V 4 bases and J 4 bases, with 10 bases left between them. The CDR3: CASSLWAADTQYF. CDR3 DNA sequence: TGCGCCAGCAGCCTCTGGGCCGCAGATACGCAGTATTTT. Full variable domain (missing parts from reference TRBV5-1 and TRBJ2-3): KAGVTQTPRYLIKTRGQQVTLSCSPISGHRSVSWYQQTPGQGLQFLFEYFSETQRNKGNFPGRFSGRQFSNSRSEMNVSTLELGDSALYLCASSLWAADTQYFGPGTRLTVL.

The count of this clone is one. V and J are TRBV6-5 and TRBJ1-4; tentative D call: TRBD1 (6 bases). Germline CDR1 and CDR2: MNHEY and SVGAGI. The CDR3 has 15 residues. V gave up 6 bases and J gave up 4 bases, with 15 bases separating them. The CDR3 loop is CASRGIRDINEKLFF. CDR3 in DNA: TGTGCCAGCAGAGGTATCCGGGACATTAATGAAAAACTGTTTTTT.

V usage is TRBV5-4 and J usage is TRBJ2-3; a possible D gene is TRBD2 (6 bases). CDR3 length equals 14 residues. CDR1 SGHNT and CDR2 YYREEE come from the germline V gene (reference sequence). The V end was cut by 5 bases, the J end by 1 base, with 11 bases between. The CDR3 protein is CASSVGGGTDTQYF. CDR3 sequence (DNA): TGTGCCAGCAGTGTGGGGGGTGGCACAGATACGCAGTATTTT.

V and J are TRBV5-1 and TRBJ2-2; 9 bases line up with TRBD2. The CDR3 extends over 16 amino acids. The J segment lost 5 bases and the V segment lost 0 bases, leaving 5 bases of the junction unmatched. Per germline, CDR1 SGHRS and CDR2 YFSETQ. As DNA, the CDR3 is TGCGCCAGCAGCTTGGAGCTGGGACTAGCAACCGGGGAGCTGTTTTTT. It yields the protein CASSLELGLATGELFF.

The chain is built from TRBV2 and TRBJ2-5, with a possible D match to TRBD1 (6 bases). The V end lost 2 bases, the J end lost 4 bases, and 23 bases lay between the germline ends. The CDR3 covers 18 residues. The germline CDR1 and CDR2 sequences are SNHLY and FYNNEI. The CDR3 here is CASSESLSTGTRGETQYF. The CDR3 coding sequence is TGTGCCAGCAGTGAATCCCTATCCACAGGGACGAGAGGAGAGACCCAGTACTTC.

The chain carries TRBV5-4 and TRBJ1-1, with D maybe TRBD1 (6 bases). Trimming cost V 0 bases and J 1 base, with 10 bases left between them. The CDR3 extends over 15 amino acids. From germline, CDR1 is SGHNT and CDR2 YYREEE (reference sequence). Here the CDR3 reads CASSLGSTGNTEAFF. Here the CDR3 DNA reads TGTGCCAGCAGCTTGGGGTCGACAGGGAACACTGAAGCTTTCTTT.

J is TRBJ2-2 and V is TRBV7-6, with D maybe TRBD2 (7 bases). V dropped 7 bases and J dropped 7 bases, with 22 bases sitting between them. CDR3 size: 16 residues. Per germline, CDR1 SGHVS and CDR2 FNYEAQ. The CDR3 loop is CASTRGGGPNDGELFF. The CDR3 nucleotides are TGTGCCAGCACCCGAGGGGGAGGGCCCAATGACGGGGAGCTGTTTTTT.

The J gene is TRBJ2-1, the V gene TRBV10-3; TRBD2 matches 9 bases. Per germline, CDR1 ENHRY and CDR2 SYGVKD. CDR3 length: 16 residues. With V trimmed by 10 bases and J by 2 bases, 12 bases remained unmatched. DNA for the CDR3: TGTGCCACCCGGAGGCGGGAGGGCCCGACCTACAATGAGCAGTTCTTC. Translated: CATRRREGPTYNEQFF.

The chain has TRBV27 and TRBJ2-6, with D perhaps matching TRBD2 (6 bases). This CDR3 is built from 18 residues. V was cut by 9 bases and J by 3 bases, with 24 bases left in between. The V gene's germline CDR1 is MNHEY and CDR2 SMNVEV (reference sequence). The CDR3 here is CASRLLTGVFVGANVLTF. The CDR3 DNA is TGTGCCAGTCGGCTCCTGACGGGAGTCTTTGTTGGGGCCAACGTCCTGACTTTC.

The chain uses TRBV7-2 and TRBJ1-1; D remains unclear. The V end lost 0 bases, the J end lost 1 base, and 9 bases lay between the germline ends. Germline V gives CDR1 SGHTA, CDR2 FQGNSA. The CDR3 covers 15 residues. CDR3 sequence: CASSLALTQNTEAFF. The CDR3 DNA is TGTGCCAGCAGCTTAGCCCTTACACAGAACACTGAAGCTTTCTTT.

The chain links TRBV5-1 to TRBJ2-5, with 11 bases that match TRBD1. Germline CDR1 is SGHRS and CDR2 is YFSETQ. This CDR3 contains 17 residues. V gave up 5 bases and J gave up 1 base; unmatched junction bases: 10. This CDR3 reads CASSRTGGLPPQETQYF. The CDR3 DNA reads as TGCGCCAGCAGTCGGACAGGGGGCCTTCCTCCCCAAGAGACCCAGTACTTC.

V gene TRBV7-2 combines with J gene TRBJ1-6, with 9 bases matching TRBD1. CDR1 is SGHTA and CDR2 is FQGNSA in the germline V gene. The J segment lost 7 bases and the V segment lost 4 bases, leaving 8 bases of the junction unmatched. This CDR3 has 16 amino acids. CDR3 sequence reads: CASSWIQGARNSPLHF. The CDR3 nucleotides are TGTGCCAGCAGCTGGATACAGGGGGCGAGGAATTCACCCCTCCACTTT.

V and J are TRBV19 and TRBJ2-2; possibly TRBD2 for D (6 bases). The CDR3 covers 15 residues. Per the germline V gene, CDR1 is LNHDA and CDR2 is SQIVND (reference sequence). Trimming left V 5 bases short and J 4 bases short, with 14 bases between. The chain's CDR3 is CASSDGGSGTGELFF. The CDR3 DNA is TGTGCCAGTAGTGACGGGGGTTCGGGCACCGGGGAGCTGTTTTTT.

Concerning this clone: Other DNA variants within this sample encode the same CDR3. The V gene is TRBV10-3, the J gene TRBJ1-2, with a tentative D call TRBD1 (6 bases). Trimming stripped 8 bases from V and 2 bases from J, with 18 bases between. Germline V gene data show CDR1 as ENHRY and CDR2 as SYGVKD. This CDR3 region has 15 residues. Written as DNA, the CDR3 is TGTGCCATCCGGGGGGGGGCGGGCAACAACTATGGCTACACCTTC. It is translated as CAIRGGAGNNYGYTF.

The V gene is TRBV29-1, the J gene TRBJ1-4; possible D gene TRBD1, 5 bases. The CDR3 extends over 13 amino acids. The ends were cut back, 4 bases at V and 8 bases at J, with 14 bases in the middle. Germline V CDR1 and CDR2: SQVTM, ANQGSEA. Here the CDR3 reads CSVADRRGEKLFF. DNA for the CDR3: TGCAGCGTTGCCGACAGAAGGGGAGAAAAACTGTTTTTT. Full variable domain (missing parts from reference TRBV29-1 and TRBJ1-4): SAVISQKPSRDICQRGTSLTIQCQVDSQVTMMFWYRQQPGQSLTLIATANQGSEATYESGFVIDKFPISRPNLTFSTLTVSNMSPEDSSIYLCSVADRRGEKLFFGSGTQLSVL.